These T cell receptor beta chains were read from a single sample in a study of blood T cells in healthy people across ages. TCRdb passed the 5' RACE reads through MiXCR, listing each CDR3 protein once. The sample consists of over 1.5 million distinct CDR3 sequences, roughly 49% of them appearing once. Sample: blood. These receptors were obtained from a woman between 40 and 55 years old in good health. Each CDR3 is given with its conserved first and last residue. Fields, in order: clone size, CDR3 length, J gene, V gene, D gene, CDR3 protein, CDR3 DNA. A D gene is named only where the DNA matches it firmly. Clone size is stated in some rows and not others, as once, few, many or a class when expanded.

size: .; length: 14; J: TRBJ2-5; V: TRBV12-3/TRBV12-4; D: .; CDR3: CASGVGGVSETQYF; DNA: TGTGCCAGCGGAGTCGGTGGGGTCTCTGAGACCCAGTACTTC
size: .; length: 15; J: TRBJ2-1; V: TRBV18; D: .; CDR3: CASSPSPDHYNEQFF; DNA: TGTGCCAGCTCACCATCCCCAGACCACTACAATGAGCAGTTCTTC
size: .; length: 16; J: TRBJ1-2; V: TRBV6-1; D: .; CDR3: CASSEVFGGPNYGYTF; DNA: TGTGCCAGCAGTGAAGTGTTCGGAGGGCCTAACTATGGCTACACCTTC
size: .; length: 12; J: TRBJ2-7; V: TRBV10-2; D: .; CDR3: CASSVSQGEQYF; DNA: TGCGCCAGCAGTGTCAGCCAGGGAGAGCAGTACTTC
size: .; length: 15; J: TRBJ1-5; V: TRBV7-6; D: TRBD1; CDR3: CASSNTGQLNQPQHF; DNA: TGTGCCAGCAGCAATACGGGACAGCTCAATCAGCCCCAGCATTTT
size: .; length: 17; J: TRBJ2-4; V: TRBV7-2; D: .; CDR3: CASSFAPTGFSSNIQYF; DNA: TGTGCCAGCAGCTTCGCGCCAACAGGGTTCAGCTCTAACATTCAGTACTTC
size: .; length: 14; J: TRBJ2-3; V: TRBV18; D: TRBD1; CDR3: CASSRGQAIDTQYF; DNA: TGTGCCAGCTCCAGGGGACAGGCGATAGATACGCAGTATTTT
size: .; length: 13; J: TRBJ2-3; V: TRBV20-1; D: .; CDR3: CSGTGDSTDTQYF; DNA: TGCAGTGGTACGGGGGATAGCACAGATACGCAGTATTTT
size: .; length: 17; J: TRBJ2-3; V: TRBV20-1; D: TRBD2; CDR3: CSARGIVAGGRSDTQYF; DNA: TGCAGTGCTAGAGGGATAGTAGCGGGGGGGCGATCAGATACGCAGTATTTT
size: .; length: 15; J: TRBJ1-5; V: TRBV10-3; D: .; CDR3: CAISGGQGKNQPQHF; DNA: TGTGCCATCAGTGGTGGACAAGGCAAAAATCAGCCCCAGCATTTT
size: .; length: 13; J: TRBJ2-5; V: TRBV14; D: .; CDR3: CASSQLRAETQYF; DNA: TGTGCCAGCAGCCAGCTCAGGGCTGAGACCCAGTACTTC
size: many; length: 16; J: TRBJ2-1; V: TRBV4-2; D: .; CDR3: CASSQAPSGLTDEQFF; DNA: TGTGCCAGCAGCCAAGCGCCCAGCGGGCTGACTGATGAGCAGTTCTTC
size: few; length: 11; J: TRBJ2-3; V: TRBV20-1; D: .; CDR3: CSARPGGTQYF; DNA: TGCAGTGCTAGGCCGGGTGGAACGCAGTATTTT
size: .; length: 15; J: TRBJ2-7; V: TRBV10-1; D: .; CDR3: CASSEVGKEDYEQYF; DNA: TGCGCCAGCAGTGAGGTGGGGAAAGAGGACTACGAGCAGTACTTC
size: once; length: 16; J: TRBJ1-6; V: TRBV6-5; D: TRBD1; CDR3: CASSTQTGAGNSPLHF; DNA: TGTGCCAGCAGTACCCAGACAGGGGCAGGAAATTCACCCCTCCACTTT
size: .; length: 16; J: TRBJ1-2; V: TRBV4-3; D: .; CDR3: CASSQGYQGDLYGYTF; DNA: TGCGCCAGCAGCCAAGGATACCAGGGAGACTTGTATGGCTACACCTTC
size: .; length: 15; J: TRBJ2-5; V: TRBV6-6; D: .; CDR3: CASSKGAGAQETQYF; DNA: TGTGCCAGCAGTAAAGGGGCAGGGGCCCAAGAGACCCAGTACTTC
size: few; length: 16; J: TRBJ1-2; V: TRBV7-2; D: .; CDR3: CASSLPAGGFRDGYTF; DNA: TGTGCCAGCAGCTTACCCGCCGGGGGGTTTAGGGATGGCTACACCTTC
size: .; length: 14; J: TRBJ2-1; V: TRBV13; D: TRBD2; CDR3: CASSLGLSKREQFF; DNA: TGTGCCAGCAGCTTGGGACTATCAAAGAGAGAGCAGTTCTTC
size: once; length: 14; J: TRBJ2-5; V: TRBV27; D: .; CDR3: CASSVRQGRQTQYF; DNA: TGTGCCAGCAGTGTACGGCAGGGAAGGCAGACCCAGTACTTC
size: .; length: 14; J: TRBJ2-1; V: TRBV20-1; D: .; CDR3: CSADGTVRRNEQFF; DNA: TGCAGTGCAGACGGGACTGTTCGGCGCAATGAGCAGTTCTTC
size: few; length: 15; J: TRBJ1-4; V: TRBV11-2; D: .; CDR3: CASSLWGLFNEKLFF; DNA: TGTGCCAGCAGCTTATGGGGCCTCTTTAATGAAAAACTGTTTTTT
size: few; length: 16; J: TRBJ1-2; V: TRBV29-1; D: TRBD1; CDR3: CSVEQGQGNPNYGYTF; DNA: TGCAGCGTTGAACAGGGACAGGGGAACCCCAACTATGGCTACACCTTC
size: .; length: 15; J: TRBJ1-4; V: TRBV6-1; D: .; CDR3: CASSAFGPAPEKLFF; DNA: TGTGCCAGCAGCGCCTTCGGCCCAGCGCCTGAAAAACTGTTTTTT
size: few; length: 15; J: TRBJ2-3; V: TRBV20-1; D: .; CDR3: CSARDRAGLTDTQYF; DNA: TGCAGTGCTAGAGATCGTGCGGGGTTGACAGATACGCAGTATTTT
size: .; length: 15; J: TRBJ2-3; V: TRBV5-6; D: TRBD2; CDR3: CASSIFGVSGGTQYF; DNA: TGTGCCAGCAGTATTTTCGGTGTTAGCGGGGGAACGCAGTATTTT
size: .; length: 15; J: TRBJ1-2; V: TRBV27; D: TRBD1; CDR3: CASGPGQGSNYGYTF; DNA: TGTGCCAGCGGCCCTGGACAGGGAAGTAACTATGGCTACACCTTC
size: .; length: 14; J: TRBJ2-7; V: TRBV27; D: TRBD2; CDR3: CASRVTSGGEAQYF; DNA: TGTGCCAGCAGAGTGACTAGCGGGGGGGAGGCCCAGTACTTC
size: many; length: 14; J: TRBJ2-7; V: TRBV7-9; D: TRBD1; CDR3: CASSLTGVSYEQYF; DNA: TGTGCCAGCAGCCTGACAGGGGTTTCCTACGAGCAGTACTTC
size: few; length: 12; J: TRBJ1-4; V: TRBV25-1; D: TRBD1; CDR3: CASQGGNEKLFF; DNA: TGTGCCTCACAGGGGGGAAATGAAAAACTGTTTTTT
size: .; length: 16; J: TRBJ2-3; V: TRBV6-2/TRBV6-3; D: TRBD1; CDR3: CASSFRSSTGRDTQYF; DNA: TGTGCCAGCAGTTTTCGTTCTTCGACAGGGCGCGATACGCAGTATTTT
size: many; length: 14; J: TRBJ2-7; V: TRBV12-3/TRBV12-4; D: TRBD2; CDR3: CASNSAGGVYEQYF; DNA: TGTGCCAGCAACTCGGCGGGGGGGGTCTACGAGCAGTACTTC
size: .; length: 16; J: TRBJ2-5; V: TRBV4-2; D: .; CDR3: CASSQSPSSTQETQYF; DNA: TGTGCCAGCAGCCAAAGCCCCTCGTCGACACAAGAGACCCAGTACTTC
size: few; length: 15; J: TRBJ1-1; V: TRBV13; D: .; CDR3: CASSRRAARVAEAFF; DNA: TGTGCCAGCAGCCGTAGGGCCGCGCGTGTTGCTGAAGCTTTCTTT
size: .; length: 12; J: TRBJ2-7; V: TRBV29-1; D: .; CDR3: CSVITVGYEQYF; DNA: TGCAGCGTTATCACGGTGGGTTACGAGCAGTACTTC
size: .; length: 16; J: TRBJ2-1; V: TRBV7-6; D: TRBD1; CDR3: CASSLVPTGSYNEQFF; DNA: TGTGCCAGCAGCTTAGTTCCGACAGGGTCCTACAATGAGCAGTTCTTC
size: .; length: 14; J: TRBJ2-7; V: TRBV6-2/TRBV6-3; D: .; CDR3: CASKGEDLSYEQYF; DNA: TGTGCCAGCAAGGGAGAGGACCTCTCCTACGAGCAGTACTTC
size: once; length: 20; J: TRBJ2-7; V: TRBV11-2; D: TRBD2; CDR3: CASSFGSPGPSGVGSYEQYF; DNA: TGTGCCAGCAGCTTTGGTTCTCCAGGGCCTAGCGGGGTGGGGTCCTACGAGCAGTACTTC
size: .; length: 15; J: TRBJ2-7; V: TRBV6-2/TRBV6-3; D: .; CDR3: CASSPFSSPLYEQYF; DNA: TGTGCCAGCAGTCCCTTCAGTTCCCCTCTCTACGAGCAGTACTTC
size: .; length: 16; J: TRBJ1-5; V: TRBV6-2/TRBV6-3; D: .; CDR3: CASSYPGRPMGQPQHF; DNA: TGTGCCAGCAGTTACCCGGGACGTCCGATGGGGCAGCCCCAGCATTTT
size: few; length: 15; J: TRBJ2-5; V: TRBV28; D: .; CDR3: CASLSWQGVGETQYF; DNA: TGTGCCAGCCTGTCGTGGCAGGGAGTAGGAGAGACCCAGTACTTC
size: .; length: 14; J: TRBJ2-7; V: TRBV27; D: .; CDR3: CASSFDTGSYEQYF; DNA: TGTGCCAGCAGTTTCGACACCGGGTCCTACGAGCAGTACTTC
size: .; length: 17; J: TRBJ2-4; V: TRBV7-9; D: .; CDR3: CASSDLTLSLAENIQYF; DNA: TGTGCCAGCAGCGACCTGACACTGTCCTTGGCCGAAAACATTCAGTACTTC
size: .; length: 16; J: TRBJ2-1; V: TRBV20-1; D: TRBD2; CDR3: CSGPTNLAGGVDEQFF; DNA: TGCAGTGGCCCCACTAATCTGGCGGGGGGAGTAGATGAGCAGTTCTTC
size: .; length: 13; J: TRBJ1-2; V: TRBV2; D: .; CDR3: CASSADRRYGYTF; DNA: TGTGCCAGCAGTGCAGACAGGCGCTATGGCTACACCTTC
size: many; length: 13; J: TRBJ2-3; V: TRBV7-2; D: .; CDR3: CASSSGDTDTQYF; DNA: TGTGCCAGCAGCTCGGGGGACACAGATACGCAGTATTTT
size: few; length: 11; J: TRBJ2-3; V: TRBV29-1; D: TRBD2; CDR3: CSVGGRDTQYF; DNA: TGCAGCGTGGGGGGGAGAGATACGCAGTATTTT
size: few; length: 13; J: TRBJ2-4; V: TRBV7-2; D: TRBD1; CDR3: CASSPRGRNIQYF; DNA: TGTGCCAGCAGCCCGAGGGGGCGGAACATTCAGTACTTC